This TCR beta chain comes out of a study of blood T cell repertoires in COVID-19. Study-wide background: The United States, Italy and Spain provided the acute and convalescent COVID-19 samples. T cells, B-cell-depleted T cells, or PBMCs supplied cDNA or gDNA.

In its sample, this clone was seen a few times. How the authors handled the data: Reference gene primer amplification gave estimated nucleated cell counts. The repertoire was sequenced with immunoSEQ multiplex PCR; TCRdb's copy has only in-frame clones and lacks some. V, J and clone size are those of that table, while D and trimming were read from the DNA. This sample has roughly 670,000 clones, with around 89% found just once. The sequenced sample consisted of peripheral blood. This receptor was identified in a young woman with acute or convalescent COVID-19.

The CDR3 DNA reads as TGTGCCAGCAGCGGGCAAATGGGACAGGGGTTGGGCACTGAAGCTTTCTTT. Amino acid sequence: CASSGQMGQGLGTEAFF. The chain combines TRBV9 with TRBJ1-1; 10 bases are shared with TRBD1. CDR3 size: 17 residues. CDR1 is SGDLS, CDR2 YYNGEE, per germline. After removal of 3 bases from V and 4 bases from J, the junction contained 12 bases not matched to a gene.